What follows are 16 T cell receptor beta chains derived from one specimen sequenced in a study of blood T cell repertoires in COVID-19. The method was immunoSEQ multiplex PCR; TCRdb's version includes in-frame clones alone and lacks a portion of them. The profile shows around 180,000 clones, over 75% of them singletons. The source material was peripheral blood. The receptors stem from a man aged 40-49 years with active or convalescent COVID-19.

The V call is TRBV27, the J call TRBJ2-2, with D unresolved. Per germline, CDR1 MNHEY and CDR2 SMNVEV (reference sequence). The CDR3 has 13 amino acids. Trimming pared 5 bases from V and 6 bases from J, leaving 10 bases between. In DNA, the CDR3 is TGTGCCAGCAGTCCCCGGTTTCCCGGGGAGCTGTTTTTT. Translating gives CASSPRFPGELFF.

The chain links TRBV11-2 to TRBJ2-3; D is undetermined. The CDR3 is 15 amino acids. V lost 3 bases to trimming and J lost 0 bases, with 10 bases between them. CDR1 SGHAT and CDR2 FQNNGV come from the germline V gene. The CDR3, as DNA: TGTGCCAGCAGCTTCCGCGGAGCTAGCACAGATACGCAGTATTTT. Amino acid sequence: CASSFRGASTDTQYF.

This sequence joins TRBV7-2 and TRBJ1-5, with unresolved D. Germline V gene sequence: CDR1 SGHTA, CDR2 FQGNSA. The CDR3 loop spans 13 amino acids. Between the trimmed V and J ends, which lost 1 base and 3 bases, there was a span of 4 bases. For the CDR3, the DNA is TGTGCCAGCAGCTTAGGGGCCAATCAGCCCCAGCATTTT. It is translated as CASSLGANQPQHF.

The CDR3 region is CASRPGIAGYTGELFF. CDR3 nucleotide sequence: TGTGCCAGCAGGCCGGGGATAGCGGGGTACACCGGGGAGCTGTTTTTT. The gene calls are TRBV7-9 and TRBJ2-2, with 8 bases that match TRBD2. V dropped 6 bases and J dropped 3; count of bases not matched to a gene: 9. Germline V lookup: CDR1 SEHNR, CDR2 FQNEAQ (reference sequence). The CDR3 extends over 16 amino acids.

This clone has only a few counts. This chain connects TRBV2 to TRBJ1-2; perhaps TRBD1 as D (6 bases). Germline values: CDR1 SNHLY, CDR2 FYNNEI. The CDR3 covers 17 residues. V lost 4 bases and J lost 4, with 22 bases in between. The CDR3 is CASSVGPGVLTFYGYTF. In nucleotides, the CDR3 is TGTGCCAGCAGTGTCGGACCAGGGGTCCTTACTTTCTATGGCTACACCTTC. Full variable domain (missing parts from reference TRBV2 and TRBJ1-2): EPEVTQTPSHQVTQMGQEVILRCVPISNHLYFYWYRQILGQKVEFLVSFYNNEISEKSEIFDDQFSVERPDGSNFTLKIRSTKLEDSAMYFCASSVGPGVLTFYGYTFGSGTRLTVV.

The DNA for the CDR3 is TGTGCCACCAGCAGAGATCTCAAGGGAGGCGCGGACGGGGGCTACACCTTC. Amino acids: CATSRDLKGGADGGYTF. The chain uses TRBV15 and TRBJ1-2; D gene ambiguous. This CDR3 is 17 amino acids long. Per germline, CDR1 LNHNV and CDR2 YYDKDF (reference sequence). Trimming cost V 0 bases and J 8 bases, with 22 bases left between them.

The count of this clone is one. The rearrangement links TRBV5-1 to TRBJ2-1; D may be TRBD2 (5 bases). V gave up 4 bases and J gave up 9 bases, with 11 bases separating them. The CDR3 loop spans 12 amino acids. Germline CDR1 reads SGHRS; CDR2 reads YFSETQ. As DNA, the CDR3 is TGCGCCAGCAGCGGAGGCCTCGGTGAGCAGTTCTTC. This codes for CASSGGLGEQFF.

This chain uses TRBV6-5 with TRBJ1-2; 7 bases align to TRBD1. Germline assignment: CDR1 MNHEY and CDR2 SVGAGI. Trimming cost V 4 bases and J 7 bases; bases outside gene matches: 6. This CDR3 contains 13 residues. This chain's CDR3 is CASSSPTGPGYTF. The CDR3 DNA sequence: TGTGCCAGCAGTTCACCGACAGGGCCTGGCTACACCTTC.

The chain employs TRBV15 and TRBJ1-3; D remains ambiguous. The length of the CDR3 is 13 residues. Trimming left V 4 bases short and J 4 bases short, with 8 bases between. CDR1 LNHNV and CDR2 YYDKDF come from the germline V gene (reference sequence). CDR3 sequence (DNA): TGTGCCACCAGCACAGAACAGGGAAACACCATATATTTT. This codes for CATSTEQGNTIYF.

V is TRBV29-1 and J is TRBJ1-2, with unresolved D. The V end was cut by 6 bases, the J end by 4 bases, with 24 bases between. The germline V gene encodes CDR1 SQVTM and CDR2 ANQGSEA. CDR3 size: 16 residues. The chain's CDR3 is CSVQNKREESLYGYTF. CDR3 DNA sequence: TGCAGCGTGCAAAATAAGAGGGAGGAATCCCTCTATGGCTACACCTTC.

J is TRBJ2-1 and V is TRBV18; possible D gene TRBD1, 6 bases. V was shortened by 3 bases and J by 9 bases, with 18 bases between the two germline ends. Germline V gives CDR1 KGHSH, CDR2 LQKENI. This CDR3 has 15 residues. CDR3 sequence: CASSPGQSILGEQFF. CDR3 in DNA: TGTGCCAGCTCACCCGGACAGAGCATACTGGGTGAGCAGTTCTTC.

This clone occurred a few times. The CDR3 region is CASSIRTGGNTEAFF. The CDR3, as DNA: TGTGCCAGCAGCATAAGGACAGGGGGCAACACTGAAGCTTTCTTT. V is TRBV5-4 and J is TRBJ1-1; 11 nucleotides match TRBD1. V was pared by 4 bases and J by 2 bases, with 4 bases of the junction left unmatched. The CDR3 extends over 15 amino acids. Germline CDR1 and CDR2: SGHNT and YYREEE (reference sequence).

The chain uses TRBV6-2 or TRBV6-3 and TRBJ1-3; possibly TRBD1 for D (6 bases). Trimming cost V 2 bases and J 1 base, with 12 bases left between them. The CDR3 length is 16 residues. The germline V gene has CDR1 MNHEY and CDR2 SVGEGT. Here the CDR3 DNA reads TGTGCCAGCAGTTACAACGGGCAGGGGTCTGGAAACACCATATATTTT. Translation gives CASSYNGQGSGNTIYF.

The V and J genes are TRBV7-2 and TRBJ1-5; TRBD1 agrees at 7 bases. The germline V gene has CDR1 SGHTA and CDR2 FQGNSA. There are 15 residues in the CDR3. V shed 2 bases, J shed 5 bases, and the junction held 6 bases outside the gene matches. In DNA form, the CDR3 reads TGTGCCAGCAGCTTAAGCCGGGACAGATATCAGCCCCAGCATTTT. Encoded protein: CASSLSRDRYQPQHF. The full variable domain, rest sourced from reference TRBV7-2 and TRBJ1-5, is GAGVSQSPSNKVTEKGKDVELRCDPISGHTALYWYRQSLGQGLEFLIYFQGNSAPDKSGLPSDRFSAERTGGSVSTLTIQRTQQEDSAVYLCASSLSRDRYQPQHFGDGTRLSIL.

The chain has TRBV6-5 and TRBJ2-5; 8 bases match TRBD2. CDR1 and CDR2 from the germline V gene are MNHEY and SVGAGI. V lost 8 bases and J lost 8; bases outside the gene matches: 16. This CDR3 has 15 residues. For the CDR3, the DNA is TGTGCCAGCGAGGGGTGGCGGGGGGAAGGGGGAACCCAGTACTTC. As protein: CASEGWRGEGGTQYF.

The rearrangement joins TRBV5-5 to TRBJ1-1; unclear D gene. V was cut by 2 bases and J by 5 bases, with 16 bases left in between. This CDR3 is 15 amino acids long. Germline-derived CDR1 and CDR2 are SGHKS and YYEKEE (reference sequence). CDR3 in DNA: TGTGCCAGCAGCTTTGGGAATGCGGGGAGAACTGAAGCTTTCTTT. This translates into CASSFGNAGRTEAFF.